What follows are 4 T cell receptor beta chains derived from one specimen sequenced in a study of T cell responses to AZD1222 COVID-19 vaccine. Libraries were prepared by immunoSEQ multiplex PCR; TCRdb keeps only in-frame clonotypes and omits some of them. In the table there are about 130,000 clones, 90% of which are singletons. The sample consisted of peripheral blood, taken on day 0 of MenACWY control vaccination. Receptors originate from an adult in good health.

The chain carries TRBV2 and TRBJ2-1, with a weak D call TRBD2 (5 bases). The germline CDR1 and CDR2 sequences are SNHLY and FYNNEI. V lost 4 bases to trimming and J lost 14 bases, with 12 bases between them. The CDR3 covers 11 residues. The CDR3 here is CASSGNGEKFF. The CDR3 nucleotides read TGTGCCAGCAGTGGGAATGGGGAGAAGTTCTTC.

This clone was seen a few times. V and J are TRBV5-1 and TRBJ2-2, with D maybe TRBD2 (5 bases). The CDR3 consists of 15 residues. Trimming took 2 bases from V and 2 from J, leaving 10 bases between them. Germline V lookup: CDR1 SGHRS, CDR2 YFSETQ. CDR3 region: CASSLVALNTGELFF. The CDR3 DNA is TGCGCCAGCAGCTTAGTAGCGCTTAACACCGGGGAGCTGTTTTTT.

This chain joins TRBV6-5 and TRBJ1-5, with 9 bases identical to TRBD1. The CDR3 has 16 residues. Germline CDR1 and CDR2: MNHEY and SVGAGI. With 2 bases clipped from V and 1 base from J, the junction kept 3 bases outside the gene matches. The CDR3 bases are TGTGCCAGCAGTTACGGGGGGACAGGGAGCAATCAGCCCCAGCATTTT. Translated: CASSYGGTGSNQPQHF.

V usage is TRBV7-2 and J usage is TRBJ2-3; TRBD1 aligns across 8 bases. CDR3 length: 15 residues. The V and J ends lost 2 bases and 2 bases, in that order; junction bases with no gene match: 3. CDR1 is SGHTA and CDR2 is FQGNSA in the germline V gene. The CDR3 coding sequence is TGTGCCAGCAGCTTACTACAGGGGGACACAGATACGCAGTATTTT. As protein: CASSLLQGDTDTQYF.